A selection of T cell receptor beta chains follows, all from one sample in a study of blood T cell repertoires in COVID-19. Method: immunoSEQ multiplex PCR; TCRdb's copy keeps in-frame clones and lacks some. The data show 200,000 to 250,000 clones, about 87% seen once. Sample: peripheral blood. Receptor source: a woman between 65 and 79 years old with active or convalescent COVID-19. Each CDR3 is given with its conserved first and last residue. D genes are given only for firm matches. Only part of the rows carry a size: once, few, many, or a class if the clone is expanded.

>TRBV3-1/TRBV3-2|-|TRBJ1-1|-
CASSLSGRSWTEAFF
TGTGCCAGCAGCCTTTCAGGGAGGTCTTGGACTGAAGCTTTCTTT
>TRBV7-2|-|TRBJ2-1|-
CASTLSRGMYNEQFF
TGTGCCAGCACCCTTTCTAGGGGTATGTACAATGAGCAGTTCTTC
>TRBV14|-|TRBJ2-7|-
CASSPSGGGEQYF
TGTGCCAGCAGCCCATCGGGGGGCGGGGAGCAGTACTTC
>TRBV24-1|-|TRBJ2-5|-
CATSDLFRVETQYF
TGTGCCACCAGTGACTTGTTCAGGGTAGAGACCCAGTACTTC
>TRBV5-1|-|TRBJ1-5|-
CASSLGQISGQPQHF
TGCGCCAGCAGCTTGGGACAGATCTCCGGACAGCCCCAGCATTTT
>TRBV12-3/TRBV12-4|-|TRBJ1-5|once
CASKLPGNQPQHF
TGTGCCAGCAAGCTTCCAGGGAATCAGCCCCAGCATTTT
>TRBV6-2/TRBV6-3|-|TRBJ1-1|-
CASSYLSSGAFF
TGTGCCAGCAGTTATCTTTCATCGGGGGCTTTCTTT
>TRBV4-1|TRBD1|TRBJ1-5|-
CASSQVFGQGGYQPQHF
TGCGCCAGCAGCCAAGTTTTTGGACAGGGGGGATATCAGCCCCAGCATTTT
>TRBV19|TRBD1|TRBJ2-7|-
CASSIAGTGYYEQYF
TGTGCCAGTAGTATAGCGGGGACAGGGTACTACGAGCAGTACTTC
>TRBV24-1|TRBD1|TRBJ1-2|-
CATSVTGVYGYTF
TGTGCCACCAGTGTGACAGGGGTCTATGGCTACACCTTC
>TRBV10-3|-|TRBJ1-1|-
CAISELGVVNTEAFF
TGTGCCATCAGTGAGTTAGGGGTGGTGAACACTGAAGCTTTCTTT
>TRBV6-5|-|TRBJ2-7|-
CASSYSRVTYEQYF
TGTGCCAGCAGTTACTCGAGGGTTACCTACGAGCAGTACTTC
>TRBV7-6|TRBD1|TRBJ1-6|-
CASSSDRDRSSYNSPLHF
TGTGCCAGCAGCTCGGACAGGGATCGGAGCTCCTATAATTCACCCCTCCACTTT
>TRBV18|-|TRBJ2-7|-
CASSPEYEQYF
TGTGCCAGCTCACCAGAGTACGAGCAGTACTTC
>TRBV28|TRBD2|TRBJ2-1|-
CASSTSGGSYNEQFF
TGTGCCAGCAGTACGAGCGGGGGCTCCTACAATGAGCAGTTCTTC
>TRBV6-4|TRBD2|TRBJ2-3|-
CASSQAGGSTDTQYF
TGTGCCAGCAGTCAAGCGGGGGGGAGCACAGATACGCAGTATTTT
>TRBV10-3|-|TRBJ1-1|-
CAISDPKSFTEAFF
TGTGCCATCAGTGACCCGAAGAGTTTCACTGAAGCTTTCTTT
>TRBV7-9|-|TRBJ2-7|once
CASSPRYTGREQYF
TGTGCCAGCAGCCCACGATATACAGGGCGCGAGCAGTACTTC
>TRBV29-1|TRBD2|TRBJ2-2|-
CSVEVQPSGVNTGELFF
TGCAGCGTTGAAGTACAGCCTAGCGGGGTGAACACCGGGGAGCTGTTTTTT
>TRBV14|TRBD1|TRBJ1-1|-
CASSPRGGRGSVAFF
TGTGCCAGCAGCCCCAGAGGGGGCAGGGGAAGCGTAGCTTTCTTT
>TRBV11-2|-|TRBJ1-4|-
CASSLGISPSTDEKLFF
TGTGCCAGCAGCTTAGGAATAAGCCCTAGCACAGACGAAAAACTGTTTTTT
>TRBV15|TRBD1|TRBJ2-3|once
CATSRTDRGGSDTQYF
TGTGCCACCAGCAGAACGGACAGGGGCGGTTCAGATACGCAGTATTTT
>TRBV19|-|TRBJ1-3|-
CASRSMGGKDTIYF
TGTGCCAGTAGATCAATGGGAGGAAAGGACACCATATATTTT
>TRBV4-3|-|TRBJ1-1|-
CASSLARSLNTEAFF
TGCGCCAGCAGCCTAGCTCGCAGCCTGAACACTGAAGCTTTCTTT
>TRBV7-9|-|TRBJ1-2|-
CASSSQSHGYTF
TGTGCCAGCAGCTCGCAAAGCCATGGCTACACCTTC
>TRBV19|-|TRBJ1-5|-
CASSIFLMGRQPQHF
TGTGCCAGTAGTATATTTTTAATGGGGAGGCAGCCCCAGCATTTT
>TRBV6-5|-|TRBJ1-1|many
CASIVLSRDTEAFF
TGTGCCAGCATCGTTCTTTCTCGGGACACTGAAGCTTTCTTT
>TRBV24-1|TRBD1|TRBJ1-2|-
CATKGQSYGYTF
TGTGCCACCAAGGGACAGTCCTATGGCTACACCTTC
>TRBV27|-|TRBJ1-5|-
CASSLRGTTTQPQHF
TGTGCCAGCAGTTTAAGGGGGACTACAACTCAGCCCCAGCATTTT
>TRBV6-2/TRBV6-3|TRBD1|TRBJ1-4|-
CASSPTGVENEKLFF
TGTGCCAGCAGCCCCACAGGGGTAGAGAATGAAAAACTGTTTTTT
>TRBV3-1/TRBV3-2|-|TRBJ2-7|-
CAGPDSYEQYF
TGTGCCGGACCGGACAGCTACGAGCAGTACTTC
>TRBV4-3|TRBD2|TRBJ2-3|-
CASSQAGTLAGSTDTQYF
TGCGCCAGCAGCCAGGCCGGGACGCTAGCGGGCAGCACAGATACGCAGTATTTT
>TRBV10-1|TRBD2|TRBJ2-7|once
CASSSTSGGNWQYF
TGCGCCAGCAGTTCGACTAGCGGGGGTAATTGGCAGTACTTC
>TRBV9|TRBD2|TRBJ2-7|-
CASSVASTSGGYEQYF
TGTGCCAGCAGCGTAGCTTCCACTAGCGGCGGCTACGAGCAGTACTTC
>TRBV5-6|-|TRBJ1-6|-
CASSLDSQGNSPLHF
TGTGCCAGCAGCTTGGACTCTCAGGGTAATTCACCCCTCCACTTT